This is a list of T cell receptor beta chains from one sample in a study of vaccination and CD4 T cells after COVID-19. Their recognized antigens are unknown. TCRdb recomputed calls from the PCR reads with MiXCR, one row per CDR3 protein. Among roughly 8,300 distinct CDR3 sequences listed, approximately 61% were seen once. This specimen was cultured CD4+ T cells from blood, taken after SARS-CoV-2 vaccination. The receptor set was obtained from a human donor with COVID-19. Each CDR3 is given with its conserved first and last residue. A D gene is named only where the DNA matches it firmly. Expanded clones are given a class, and other clones once, few, many or no size at all.

clone_size d_call j_call v_call cdr3_aa cdr3_nt
- TRBD1 TRBJ1-1 TRBV19 CASRRQGNTEAFF TGTGCCAGTAGGAGACAGGGGAACACTGAAGCTTTCTTT
- - TRBJ2-1 TRBV24-1 CATGGYNEQFF TGTGCCACCGGGGGCTACAATGAGCAGTTCTTC
- - TRBJ1-6 TRBV19 CASSTTGPHSPLHF TGTGCCAGTAGTACCACAGGGCCCCATTCACCCCTCCACTTT
- - TRBJ2-7 TRBV7-6 CASSLTINSYEQYF TGTGCCAGCAGCTTAACGATCAACTCCTACGAGCAGTACTTC
- - TRBJ1-6 TRBV6-4 CASSEGSFGSPLHF TGTGCCAGCAGTGAAGGATCCTTTGGTTCACCCCTCCACTTT
- - TRBJ1-1 TRBV6-1 CASSVTRGNTEAFF TGTGCCAGCAGTGTAACCAGGGGTAACACTGAAGCTTTCTTT
medium-sized - TRBJ2-7 TRBV27 CASQRQEHVLWNEQYF TGTGCCAGCCAACGACAGGAACACGTCTTATGGAACGAGCAGTACTTC
- TRBD2 TRBJ2-5 TRBV19 CASSMGRGKETQYF TGTGCCAGTAGTATGGGGCGGGGGAAAGAGACCCAGTACTTC
- - TRBJ1-2 TRBV18 CASSPFDRSGGYGYTF TGTGCCAGCTCACCATTCGACAGGTCGGGGGGGTATGGCTACACCTTC
few TRBD2 TRBJ2-2 TRBV5-5 CASSPRLAGSNTGELFF TGTGCCAGCAGCCCACGACTAGCGGGGTCCAACACCGGGGAGCTGTTTTTT
- - TRBJ2-5 TRBV7-2 CASSLPDFVATQYF TGTGCCAGCAGCTTGCCGGACTTTGTGGCCACCCAGTACTTC
- - TRBJ2-5 TRBV19 CASSINMIRSETQYF TGTGCCAGTAGTATAAACATGATTCGGTCTGAGACCCAGTACTTC
- - TRBJ1-4 TRBV6-1 CASSGDGSTNEKLFF TGTGCCAGCAGTGGGGACGGTTCAACTAATGAAAAACTGTTTTTT
- - TRBJ2-3 TRBV7-3 CASSNSQGTDTQYF TGTGCCAGCAGCAATAGCCAGGGGACAGATACGCAGTATTTT
once TRBD1 TRBJ1-2 TRBV20-1 CSASDRDREFGGYTF TGCAGTGCTAGTGACCGGGACAGGGAATTTGGTGGCTACACCTTC
- - TRBJ2-3 TRBV5-4 CASNRRVSGTDTQYF TGTGCCAGCAACCGACGGGTATCTGGCACAGATACGCAGTATTTT
- - TRBJ1-5 TRBV7-9 CASSLEAGPNQPQHF TGTGCCAGCAGCTTAGAGGCAGGGCCAAATCAGCCCCAGCATTTT
- - TRBJ2-1 TRBV6-2/TRBV6-3 CASTGLPYNEQFF TGTGCCAGCACGGGCCTACCTTACAATGAGCAGTTCTTC
few TRBD1 TRBJ1-2 TRBV19 CASSMGGTGVGYTF TGTGCCAGTAGTATGGGGGGGACAGGGGTTGGCTACACCTTC
- - TRBJ1-6 TRBV7-9 CASSQAGMYNSPLHF TGTGCCAGCAGCCAGGCGGGGATGTATAATTCACCCCTCCACTTT
- TRBD2 TRBJ2-2 TRBV4-2 CASSQELHSGGAPGELFF TGTGCCAGCAGCCAAGAGCTCCATAGCGGGGGGGCCCCCGGGGAGCTGTTTTTT
- - TRBJ2-7 TRBV7-2 CASSRSGGITYEQYF TGTGCCAGCAGCAGATCAGGGGGGATTACCTACGAGCAGTACTTC
few - TRBJ1-2 TRBV6-2/TRBV6-3 CASSLGQGRLYGYTF TGTGCCAGCAGTTTGGGGCAGGGGAGACTCTATGGCTACACCTTC
- TRBD1 TRBJ1-6 TRBV5-4 CASSSGTTGFNSPLHF TGTGCCAGCAGCAGCGGGACGACAGGGTTTAATTCACCCCTCCACTTT
- - TRBJ2-7 TRBV20-1 CSARGTDWTYEQYF TGCAGTGCTAGGGGCACGGACTGGACCTACGAGCAGTACTTC
- - TRBJ2-2 TRBV10-1 CASSVHLTGELFF TGCGCCAGCAGTGTGCACCTCACCGGGGAGCTGTTTTTT
few - TRBJ1-6 TRBV6-1 CASHQGPLSPLHF TGTGCCAGCCACCAGGGGCCCCTTTCACCCCTCCACTTT
- TRBD1 TRBJ2-7 TRBV6-2/TRBV6-3 CASSDPGQGPSWEQYF TGTGCCAGCAGCGACCCGGGACAGGGACCTTCTTGGGAGCAGTACTTC
few - TRBJ2-2 TRBV20-1 CSASRSTGELFF TGCAGTGCTAGTAGGAGCACCGGGGAGCTGTTTTTT
- - TRBJ1-5 TRBV4-1 CASSPPGAQPQHF TGCGCCAGCAGCCCGCCAGGGGCTCAGCCCCAGCATTTT
- TRBD1 TRBJ1-1 TRBV11-3 CASKDRVSTEAFF TGTGCCAGCAAGGACAGGGTGAGCACTGAAGCTTTCTTT
- - TRBJ2-7 TRBV19 CASSRTDYEQYF TGTGCCAGTAGTCGGACAGACTACGAGCAGTACTTC
medium-sized - TRBJ1-1 TRBV12-3/TRBV12-4 CASSPTRVSTEAFF TGTGCCAGCAGTCCTACCCGGGTGAGCACTGAAGCTTTCTTT
few - TRBJ1-5 TRBV2 CASSESGRAGNQPQHF TGTGCCAGCAGTGAATCGGGCAGGGCTGGCAATCAGCCCCAGCATTTT
- - TRBJ1-5 TRBV20-1 CSARDPGQRRNQPQHF TGCAGTGCTAGAGATCCGGGCCAGAGACGCAATCAGCCCCAGCATTTT
- - TRBJ1-5 TRBV6-2/TRBV6-3 CASSYTSQGNQPQHF TGTGCCAGCAGTTACACATCTCAGGGAAATCAGCCCCAGCATTTT
- TRBD2 TRBJ2-1 TRBV30 CAWSVMGSGGSNEQFF TGTGCCTGGAGTGTAATGGGTAGCGGGGGGAGCAATGAGCAGTTCTTC
few - TRBJ1-1 TRBV5-4 CASSLEPADRVAFF TGTGCCAGCAGCTTGGAACCCGCAGACAGAGTAGCTTTCTTT
- - TRBJ1-4 TRBV14 CASSQAVGAGEKLFF TGTGCCAGCAGCCAAGCTGTCGGTGCCGGTGAAAAACTGTTTTTT
few - TRBJ2-1 TRBV6-1 CASRHRDPSSYNEQFF TGTGCCAGCAGACATCGGGACCCAAGCTCCTACAATGAGCAGTTCTTC
- - TRBJ1-2 TRBV7-9 CASSIDSNYGYTF TGTGCCAGCAGCATTGACAGCAACTATGGCTACACCTTC
- TRBD2 TRBJ2-6 TRBV20-1 CSASGGAGANVLTF TGCAGTGCTTCGGGGGGGGCTGGGGCCAACGTCCTGACTTTC
few - TRBJ2-3 TRBV15 CATSRDLALGTDTQYF TGTGCCACCAGCAGAGATTTGGCATTGGGCACAGATACGCAGTATTTT
- - TRBJ1-4 TRBV7-2 CASSSGQGTTNEKLFF TGTGCCAGCAGTTCCGGGCAGGGTACAACTAATGAAAAACTGTTTTTT
- - TRBJ1-6 TRBV6-1 CASSARESYNSPLHF TGTGCCAGCAGTGCTAGGGAATCCTATAATTCACCCCTCCACTTT
- - TRBJ1-3 TRBV7-2 CASSSEGWGSPGNTIYF TGTGCCAGCAGCTCGGAGGGCTGGGGTTCGCCTGGAAACACCATATATTTT
- - TRBJ2-5 TRBV7-2 CASSRNAETQYF TGTGCCAGCAGCCGGAACGCAGAGACCCAGTACTTC
- TRBD1 TRBJ1-4 TRBV7-9 CASSIWGQLDEKLFF TGTGCCAGCAGCATTTGGGGACAGCTCGATGAAAAACTGTTTTTT